This T cell receptor beta chain was identified in a study of metastatic and nonmetastatic thyroid tumors. About the research overall: Repertoires from malignant and benign thyroid patients were compared across blood and tumor or nodule tissue.

The V end lost 2 bases, the J end lost 3 bases, and 8 bases lay between the germline ends. The germline gives CDR1 DFQATT, CDR2 SNEGSKA (reference sequence). The CDR3 length is 12 residues. TCRdb re-clonotyped the PCR reads via MiXCR. This table has roughly 14,000 clones, about 32% appearing once. Thyroid surgery was preceded by no treatment in any patient. This clone was recorded many times. The receptor's source is a male donor with papillary thyroid cancer or a benign thyroid nodule (not recorded which). Some clones in this sample may be carry-over from other donors' samples. The chain recombines TRBV20-1 with TRBJ2-7; maybe TRBD1 (5 bases). The specimen sequenced was tumor tissue. The CDR3, as DNA: TGCAGTGCTAGAAGACAGAACTACGAGCAGTACTTC. The encoded protein is CSARRQNYEQYF.